This TCR beta chain was captured by sequencing in a study of monozygotic twins with inflammatory bowel disease. CDR3 size: 14 residues. Germline-derived CDR1 and CDR2 are KGHSH and LQKENI. The draw for each donor consisted of a single 2.5 ml blood sample. From 3,500 to 4,500 ng of total RNA, each TCR library was prepared. TCRdb re-called the 5' RACE reads, yielding one record per CDR3 amino acid sequence without DNA. The repertoire table contains roughly 90,000 distinct CDR3 sequences. Study results and limitations: Immunosuppressive treatments differing between patients may have added repertoire variability. Fewer shared clonotypes with others were found in IBD patients than in healthy twins, especially with disease activity.

Details on this clonotype: Its antigen is unknown.

This clonotype originated in a human donor with ulcerative colitis or Crohn's disease, or a healthy co-twin of an affected twin (not recorded which). The specimen was blood. V usage is TRBV18 and J usage is TRBJ1-5. CDR3 region: CASSPQRVGQPQHF.